Included here is one T cell receptor beta chain sequence, with context. The data stem from a study of cytomegalovirus exposure and HLA in healthy donors. PCR used 60 Vbeta primers and 13 Jbeta primers. The method was immunoSEQ multiplex PCR; TCRdb's version includes in-frame clones alone and lacks a portion of them. The repertoire includes some 190,000 clones, roughly 75% of them detected once, and 1.5% to 2% sits in the top ten. Sequenced: PBMCs. The sequence derives from a woman aged 25 to 39 in good health and CMV-seronegative.

The CDR3 sequence is CASSEEASPQETQYF. As DNA, the CDR3 is TGTGCCAGCAGTGAAGAGGCTAGCCCCCAAGAGACCCAGTACTTC. The chain carries TRBV2 and TRBJ2-5; TRBD2 is a possible D gene (5 bases). The CDR3 extends over 15 amino acids. Trimming took 1 base from V and 1 from J, leaving 10 bases between them. Germline CDR1 is SNHLY and CDR2 is FYNNEI.